One and the same sample provided the 14 T cell receptor beta chains below, sequenced in a study of OX40 agonist ivuxolimab in advanced cancers. The repertoire was sequenced with immunoSEQ multiplex PCR; TCRdb's copy has only in-frame clones and lacks some. The sample includes some 63,000 clones, roughly 93% of them seen just once. The specimen was CD4+ or CD8+ T cells sorted from blood, collected in a trial of the OX40 agonist ivuxolimab. The source of these receptors is an adult with an advanced solid tumor such as melanoma, head and neck, liver or kidney cancer.

V usage is TRBV19 and J usage is TRBJ1-5; D is unclear. Trimming shortened V by 3 bases and J by 1 base, and 10 bases separated the two germline ends. Germline CDR1 LNHDA, CDR2 SQIVND (reference sequence). The CDR3 length is 15 residues. This CDR3 is CASSMWSASNQPQHF. The CDR3 region has the DNA TGTGCCAGTAGTATGTGGTCCGCCAGCAATCAGCCCCAGCATTTT.

The V call is TRBV19, the J call TRBJ2-5, with TRBD2 matching 10 bases. Germline V lookup: CDR1 LNHDA, CDR2 SQIVND (reference sequence). V lost 3 bases, J lost 4 bases, and 5 bases stayed unmatched. The CDR3 spans 15 residues. The CDR3 DNA sequence: TGTGCCAGTAGTATGGTGGCTAGCGGGGGAGAGACCCAGTACTTC. Protein sequence: CASSMVASGGETQYF.

In its sample, this clone was seen once. The rearrangement links TRBV5-6 to TRBJ2-1; D remains ambiguous. The V end lost 2 bases, the J end lost 7 bases, and 19 bases lay between the germline ends. The CDR3 is 16 residues long. Germline CDR1 reads SGHDT; CDR2 reads YYEEEE. CDR3 region: CASSFRVLVVPNEQFF. The CDR3 DNA reads TGTGCCAGCAGCTTTAGGGTCTTGGTGGTCCCGAATGAGCAGTTCTTC.

The genes are TRBV5-6 and TRBJ2-2; TRBD2 agrees at 7 bases. Germline CDR1 SGHDT, CDR2 YYEEEE. V lost 4 bases, J lost 5 bases, and 8 bases stayed unmatched. This CDR3 is built from 15 residues. The CDR3 coding sequence is TGTGCCAGCAGCCCCTCGGGAGGTTGGACCGGGGAGCTGTTTTTT. Amino acids: CASSPSGGWTGELFF.

To note about this clone: The junction differs from germline at one of its ends, possibly a read error. The CDR3 loop is CASSSTPGQGDRF. CDR3 nucleotide sequence: TGTGCCAGCAGCTCCACTCCGGGACAGGGTGATCGCTTC. The chain employs TRBV7-8 and TRBJ2-7; 9 bases fit TRBD1. Germline assignment: CDR1 SGHVS and CDR2 FQNEAQ. The CDR3 is 13 residues long.

The chain couples TRBV5-6 to TRBJ1-4; D gene unclear. Germline V lookup: CDR1 SGHDT, CDR2 YYEEEE. Trimming stripped 4 bases from V and 8 bases from J, with 12 bases between. The CDR3 is made up of 13 amino acids. This CDR3 reads CASSLGSGEKLFF. CDR3 DNA: TGTGCCAGCAGCCTAGGGAGTGGCGAAAAACTGTTTTTT.

The chain employs TRBV19 and TRBJ1-5; D might be TRBD1 (6 bases). This CDR3 comprises 15 residues. With 5 bases removed from V and 7 bases from J, the gap between germline ends came to 18 bases. CDR1 and CDR2 (germline): LNHDA, SQIVND (reference sequence). The chain's CDR3 is CASSVRGGGNQPQHF. The DNA for the CDR3 is TGTGCCAGTAGTGTCAGAGGGGGGGGAAACCAGCCCCAGCATTTT.

This clone has just one count. This chain joins TRBV6-4 and TRBJ2-1; the D gene is possibly TRBD1 (6 bases). V dropped 2 bases and J dropped 4 bases, with 15 bases sitting between them. The CDR3 sequence is 16 residues long. From germline, CDR1 is MRHNA and CDR2 SNTAGT. The DNA of the CDR3 is TGTGCCAGCAGTGACGGTTTTAGGACAGATTACAATGAGCAGTTCTTC. This codes for CASSDGFRTDYNEQFF.

The V gene is TRBV6-5, the J gene TRBJ2-5, with D tentatively TRBD2 (6 bases). Deletions cut 5 bases from V and 2 bases from J, with 12 bases between. CDR1 MNHEY and CDR2 SVGAGI come from the germline V gene. The CDR3 is made up of 14 amino acids. The CDR3 bases are TGTGCCAGCAGTACCGGGACTTTACAAGAGACCCAGTACTTC. Translating gives CASSTGTLQETQYF.

This clone was seen a handful of times. The rearrangement uses TRBV2 and TRBJ2-4; TRBD2 agrees at 7 bases. Looked up from germline, CDR1 is SNHLY and CDR2 is FYNNEI. The CDR3 consists of 16 residues. The V gene end was trimmed by 5 bases and the J gene end by 1 base; junction bases not matched to a gene: 8. The CDR3, as DNA: TGTGCCAGCAGTCCGGGGGGTCTAGTGGCCAAAAACATTCAGTACTTC. Translated, it gives CASSPGGLVAKNIQYF.

There are a few counts of this clone. V gene TRBV25-1 combines with J gene TRBJ2-2; 8 bases are shared with TRBD2. Trimming cost V 4 bases and J 7 bases; bases outside gene matches: 8. This CDR3 is built from 15 residues. Germline CDR1 is MGHDK and CDR2 is SYGVNS. The CDR3 nucleotides are TGTGCCAGCAGTGGGCTTAGCGGGATTGACGGGGAGCTGTTTTTT. This codes for CASSGLSGIDGELFF.

The rearrangement uses TRBV6-5 and TRBJ2-2; D not resolved. V was clipped by 4 bases and J by 5 bases, with 5 bases between them. The CDR3 is made up of 12 amino acids. CDR1 is MNHEY and CDR2 is SVGAGI in the germline V gene. The chain's CDR3 is CASSSPTGELFF. Written as DNA, the CDR3 is TGTGCCAGCAGTTCTCCGACCGGGGAGCTGTTTTTT.

The J gene is TRBJ2-3, the V gene TRBV27; D uncertain. Deletions cut 3 bases from V and 2 bases from J, with 6 bases between. This CDR3 region has 13 residues. The V gene's germline CDR1 is MNHEY and CDR2 SMNVEV (reference sequence). The CDR3 sequence is CASSFGPTDTQYF. CDR3 coding DNA: TGTGCCAGCAGTTTCGGGCCCACAGATACGCAGTATTTT.

Here the CDR3 DNA reads TGCGCCAGCAGCCAACTAGCCGAGCAGTACTTC. This codes for CASSQLAEQYF. The gene calls are TRBV4-1 and TRBJ2-7, with D perhaps TRBD2 (5 bases). Germline values: CDR1 MGHRA, CDR2 YSYEKL. Between the trimmed V and J ends, which lost 2 bases and 6 bases, there was a span of 5 bases. This CDR3 has 11 amino acids.